These T cell receptor beta chains were read from a single sample in a study of T cell repertoires in cytomegalovirus infection. TCRdb recomputed calls from the reads with MiXCR, one row per CDR3 protein. The sample contains 740,000 or so distinct CDR3 sequences, 35% of which appear only once. The material sequenced was PBMCs. These receptors were taken from a human donor in good health (CMV status not recorded). Some clones in this sample may be carry-over from other donors' samples. The CDR3 runs from the conserved cysteine through the conserved F or W. The D gene is left open where the match is weak. Part of the rows lack a size; the others show once, few, many or a class for expanded clones.

TRBV27	TRBD2	TRBJ2-1	NA	CASSIPSGRARGNEQFF	TGTGCCAGCAGTATTCCTAGCGGGAGGGCCAGGGGGAATGAGCAGTTCTTC
TRBV7-9	NA	TRBJ2-7	few	CASSLSGTAHNEQYF	TGTGCCAGCAGCCTGTCCGGGACTGCCCACAACGAGCAGTACTTC
TRBV6-2/TRBV6-3	NA	TRBJ1-5	NA	CASSGPGLQPQHF	TGTGCCAGCAGTGGACCCGGCCTGCAGCCCCAGCATTTT
TRBV6-2/TRBV6-3	TRBD2	TRBJ2-1	NA	CASELADTYNEQFF	TGTGCCAGCGAGCTAGCGGACACCTACAATGAGCAGTTCTTC
TRBV27	NA	TRBJ2-1	NA	CAISLSTPNPYNEQFF	TGTGCCATCAGTTTATCGACCCCGAACCCCTACAATGAGCAGTTCTTC
TRBV7-8	NA	TRBJ2-7	few	CASSSQGRITYEQYF	TGTGCCAGCAGCTCCCAGGGTCGTATTACCTACGAGCAGTACTTC
TRBV11-2	NA	TRBJ1-4	few	CASSLVGTAVEKLFF	TGTGCCAGCAGCTTGGTGGGTACAGCGGTGGAAAAACTGTTTTTT
TRBV11-1	TRBD1	TRBJ2-1	few	CASSSLQGANEQFF	TGTGCCAGCAGTTCACTACAGGGGGCTAATGAGCAGTTCTTC
TRBV7-6	NA	TRBJ2-1	NA	CASSSPGPSLYEQFF	TGTGCCAGCAGCTCTCCGGGACCATCTCTCTATGAGCAGTTCTTC
TRBV20-1	NA	TRBJ2-7	few	CSASRTPGSYEQYF	TGCAGTGCTAGCAGGACACCCGGATCCTACGAGCAGTACTTC
TRBV2	TRBD2	TRBJ2-2	NA	CASSGKNTVELFF	TGTGCCAGTAGCGGGAAAAACACCGTGGAGCTGTTTTTT
TRBV27	NA	TRBJ1-2	NA	CASTLDTF	TGTGCCAGCACTCTAGACACCTTC
TRBV6-1	NA	TRBJ1-6	few	CASSEAQVGRKNSPLHF	TGTGCCAGCAGTGAAGCGCAGGTGGGCAGGAAGAATTCACCCCTCCACTTT
TRBV6-2/TRBV6-3	TRBD1	TRBJ1-6	few	CASRPFGQGYSPLHF	TGTGCCAGCAGGCCTTTCGGACAGGGTTATTCACCCCTCCACTTT
TRBV29-1	TRBD1	TRBJ2-1	few	CSAEDRASPGNEQFF	TGCAGCGCAGAAGACAGGGCTAGTCCGGGCAATGAGCAGTTCTTC
TRBV28	NA	TRBJ1-5	NA	CASSAARGGLSNQPQHF	TGTGCCAGCAGCGCCGCCCGTGGGGGGCTAAGCAATCAGCCCCAGCATTTT
TRBV5-4	NA	TRBJ2-5	NA	CASSLAEVVGETQYF	TGTGCCAGCAGCTTGGCCGAGGTGGTTGGGGAGACCCAGTACTTC
TRBV27	TRBD2	TRBJ2-7	NA	CASSFKLGSGAHREYEQYF	TGTGCCAGCAGTTTCAAACTGGGAAGCGGGGCTCATAGGGAATACGAGCAGTACTTC
TRBV7-9	NA	TRBJ2-7	few	CASSPPGGQSGTPSYEQYF	TGTGCCAGCAGCCCACCTGGGGGACAGAGCGGGACCCCTTCCTACGAGCAGTACTTC
TRBV7-2	NA	TRBJ1-5	many	CASSPDRTNQPQHF	TGTGCCAGCAGCCCCGACAGAACCAATCAGCCCCAGCATTTT
TRBV5-1	TRBD1	TRBJ1-4	NA	CASSFTGTGDEKLFF	TGCGCCAGCAGCTTTACCGGGACAGGGGATGAAAAACTGTTTTTT
TRBV7-9	TRBD1	TRBJ2-4	few	CASSSGTGESRDIQYF	TGTGCCAGCAGCTCCGGGACAGGGGAGAGTAGGGACATTCAGTACTTC
TRBV11-2	NA	TRBJ2-3	few	CASSRAHHSTDTQYF	TGTGCCAGCAGCCGCGCCCATCACAGTACAGATACGCAGTATTTT
TRBV19	NA	TRBJ1-5	NA	CASSVRPGGNQPQHF	TGTGCCAGTAGTGTGCGTCCTGGGGGCAATCAGCCCCAGCATTTT
TRBV5-1	TRBD2	TRBJ2-7	few	CASSSETSGGAYEQYF	TGCGCCAGCAGCTCCGAGACTAGCGGGGGAGCCTACGAGCAGTACTTC
TRBV10-3	TRBD1	TRBJ1-5	NA	CAISRDRGPNQPQHF	TGTGCCATCAGCCGGGACAGGGGCCCGAATCAGCCCCAGCATTTT
TRBV7-8	TRBD2	TRBJ2-3	few	CASSPLAGEGGNTQYF	TGTGCCAGCAGCCCATTAGCGGGAGAGGGGGGAAATACGCAGTATTTT
TRBV12-3/TRBV12-4	NA	TRBJ1-1	few	CASHRVDLNTEAFF	TGTGCCAGCCATAGGGTAGACTTGAACACTGAAGCTTTCTTT